This T cell receptor beta chain is from a study of blood T cell repertoires in COVID-19. Study as a whole: The United States, Italy and Spain supplied acute and convalescent COVID-19 samples. PBMCs, B-cell-depleted T cells, or T cells were the source of the cDNA or gDNA that made up the material.

The protocol was immunoSEQ multiplex PCR, while the TCRdb copy is restricted to in-frame clones and leaves out a portion. Here the sample spans more than 90,000 clones, around 84% being singletons. Looked up from germline, CDR1 is SGHNT and CDR2 is YENEEA. The CDR3 spans 15 residues. Trimming took 5 bases from V and 2 from J; bases not matched to a gene: 5. V is TRBV11-3 and J is TRBJ2-3, with TRBD1 matching 9 bases. This sequence originates from a middle-aged man with acute or convalescent COVID-19. The sequencing sample was made of peripheral blood. CDR3 sequence (DNA): TGTGCCAGCAGCATCCGGGACAGGGACACAGATACGCAGTATTTT. It translates to CASSIRDRDTDTQYF.